Presented here are 16 T cell receptor beta chains from one specimen sequenced in a study of shared clonotypes between healthy human individuals. Data came from immunoSEQ multiplex PCR; TCRdb stores just in-frame clones and leaves some out. The sample lists about 1.4 million clones, approximately 97% seen once, with 1% to 1.5% in the top ten. Sample: naive CD4+ T cells sorted from blood. Stated subset: CD45RA+ positively selected. Every receptor here comes from a man aged 25 to 40 in good health.

In regard to this clone: This specimen includes other DNA sequences encoding the same CDR3. The J gene is TRBJ2-5, the V gene TRBV4-1; 8 nucleotides match TRBD1. Per germline, CDR1 MGHRA and CDR2 YSYEKL. The CDR3 is made up of 13 amino acids. V shed 4 bases and J 5 bases; nucleotides not matched to a gene: 3. The CDR3 DNA reads TGCGCCAGCAGCCCTGGACAGGGTGAGACCCAGTACTTC. Translated, it gives CASSPGQGETQYF.

J is TRBJ2-2 and V is TRBV4-3; D unresolved. This CDR3 is 14 amino acids long. Germline CDR1 reads LGHNA; CDR2 reads YSLEER. Trimming left V 4 bases short and J 5 bases short, with 11 bases between. This CDR3 is CASSLLRGTGELFF. CDR3 sequence (DNA): TGCGCCAGCAGCCTACTGCGTGGGACCGGGGAGCTGTTTTTT.

In DNA, the CDR3 is TGTGCCAGCAGCCCCCGCAGGGATTATTACCTGCACGAGACCCAGTACTTC. It translates to CASSPRRDYYLHETQYF. The V call is TRBV11-2, the J call TRBJ2-5; weak D call: TRBD1 (5 bases). Germline values: CDR1 SGHAT, CDR2 FQNNGV. CDR3 length: 17 residues. Trimming stripped 5 bases from V and 5 bases from J, with 24 bases between. The whole variable domain, filled in from reference TRBV11-2 and TRBJ2-5, reads EAGVAQSPRYKIIEKRQSVAFWCNPISGHATLYWYQQILGQGPKLLIQFQNNGVVDDSQLPKDRFSAERLKGVDSTLKIQPAKLEDSAVYLCASSPRRDYYLHETQYFGPGTRLLVL.

The chain has TRBV12-5 and TRBJ2-5, with unresolved D. This CDR3 is 12 amino acids long. CDR1 is LGHNT and CDR2 is FRNRAP in the germline V gene. V lost 2 bases, J lost 3 bases, and 4 bases lay in between. This CDR3 reads CASGLHEETQYF. The CDR3 DNA sequence: TGTGCTAGTGGTTTGCACGAAGAGACCCAGTACTTC.

This chain connects TRBV18 to TRBJ1-4; TRBD1 aligns across 7 bases. From germline, CDR1 is KGHSH and CDR2 LQKENI. Losses at the gene ends were 1 base for V and 1 base for J; bases not matched to a gene: 3. The CDR3 covers 16 residues. This CDR3 is CASSPLRTGTNEKLFF. CDR3 DNA: TGTGCCAGCTCACCACTCCGGACAGGAACTAATGAAAAACTGTTTTTT.

V usage is TRBV9 and J usage is TRBJ2-1, with D uncertain. The CDR3 is made up of 14 amino acids. CDR1 is SGDLS, CDR2 YYNGEE, per germline. Trimming shortened V by 5 bases and J by 4 bases, and 13 bases separated the two germline ends. The CDR3 region is CASRCGEWYNEQFF. CDR3 in DNA: TGTGCCAGCAGATGTGGGGAATGGTACAATGAGCAGTTCTTC.

DNA for the CDR3: TGTGCCAGCATCTCGGGGGAGGTGGATCAGCCCCAGCATTTT. Translation: CASISGEVDQPQHF. J is TRBJ1-5 and V is TRBV28; D might be TRBD1 (5 bases). Trimming took off 7 bases at V and 5 bases at J, with 15 bases between the two ends. This CDR3 comprises 14 residues. Germline CDR1 MDHEN, CDR2 SYDVKM. The variable domain in full, completed from reference TRBV28 and TRBJ1-5, reads DVKVTQSSRYLVKRTGEKVFLECVQDMDHENMFWYRQDPGLGLRLIYFSYDVKMKEKGDIPEGYSVSREKKERFSLILESASTNQTSMYLCASISGEVDQPQHFGDGTRLSIL.

Concerning this clone: The same CDR3 is also encoded by other DNA sequences in this sample. The chain carries TRBV7-9 and TRBJ2-7, with 11 nucleotides matching TRBD2. The CDR3 totals 15 residues. Germline values: CDR1 SEHNR, CDR2 FQNEAQ (reference sequence). V was clipped by 5 bases and J by 4 bases; unmatched bases: 7. The CDR3 reads CASSPLAGGTYEQYF. Written as DNA, the CDR3 is TGTGCCAGCAGCCCGCTAGCGGGAGGTACGTACGAGCAGTACTTC.

A word on this clone: The same CDR3 can be traced to other DNA sequences in this sample. The chain recombines TRBV19 with TRBJ2-1, with no clear D. Germline lookup yields CDR1 LNHDA and CDR2 SQIVND (reference sequence). CDR3 size: 12 residues. Between the trimmed V and J ends, which lost 3 bases and 9 bases, there was a span of 9 bases. CDR3 amino acids: CASSIRAGEQFF. For the CDR3, the DNA is TGTGCCAGTAGTATTCGGGCAGGTGAGCAGTTCTTC.

This chain links TRBV18 with TRBJ2-1, with 7 positions matching TRBD1. V lost 4 bases and J lost 6; bases outside the gene matches: 3. This CDR3 comprises 13 residues. Germline V gene data show CDR1 as KGHSH and CDR2 as LQKENI. The CDR3 bases are TGTGCCAGCTCACGCGACAGGGCCAATGAGCAGTTCTTC. Translation: CASSRDRANEQFF.

The V call is TRBV9, the J call TRBJ2-2; 9 bases agree with TRBD1. Germline V gene lookup returns CDR1 SGDLS and CDR2 YYNGEE. Trimming removed 2 bases from V and 4 bases from J; junction bases left unmatched: 3. The CDR3 spans 15 residues. This chain's CDR3 is CASSVGTGSTGELFF. In DNA, the CDR3 is TGTGCCAGCAGCGTTGGGACAGGGTCCACCGGGGAGCTGTTTTTT.

A note on this clone: The same CDR3 is also encoded by other DNA sequences in this sample. V usage is TRBV7-2 and J usage is TRBJ2-5, with TRBD2 identical over 10 bases. The CDR3 runs to 15 residues. V lost 1 base to trimming and J lost 5 bases; unmatched junction nucleotides: 4. In germline, CDR1 is SGHTA, CDR2 FQGNSA. The CDR3 DNA is TGTGCCAGCAGCTTAGTAGCGGGAGGAGGTGAGACCCAGTACTTC. Protein product: CASSLVAGGGETQYF.

This chain connects TRBV6-6 to TRBJ2-7; D is perhaps TRBD2 (5 bases). The CDR3 has 14 residues. Germline CDR1 is MNHNY and CDR2 is SVGAGI (reference sequence). V lost 6 bases, J lost 6 bases, and 18 bases lay in between. The chain's CDR3 is CASSRLGPEGEQYF. CDR3 DNA: TGTGCCAGCAGCCGACTCGGCCCCGAGGGCGAGCAGTACTTC.

The V and J genes are TRBV5-1 and TRBJ2-5, with a weak D call TRBD1 (7 bases). V shed 6 bases and J shed 1 base, with 16 bases lying between them. Germline V gene lookup returns CDR1 SGHRS and CDR2 YFSETQ. This CDR3 has 15 residues. The CDR3 spells CASKPGGSGQETQYF. The CDR3 DNA is TGCGCCAGCAAACCAGGGGGTAGCGGCCAAGAGACCCAGTACTTC.

J is TRBJ1-4 and V is TRBV10-1, with D tentatively TRBD1 (5 bases). Trimming left V 2 bases short and J 7 bases short, with 14 bases between. CDR1 is WNHNN, CDR2 SYGVQD, per germline (reference sequence). This CDR3 region has 15 residues. Written as DNA, the CDR3 is TGCGCCAGCAGTGAGGGTTCGGGGGTAGGTGAAAAACTGTTTTTT. This translates into CASSEGSGVGEKLFF.

This sequence joins TRBV19 and TRBJ2-7, with 7 positions matching TRBD1. Per germline, CDR1 LNHDA and CDR2 SQIVND (reference sequence). CDR3 length: 14 residues. The trim removed 4 bases at V and 0 bases at J, leaving 3 bases unmatched. CDR3 coding DNA: TGTGCCAGTAGTAGGGACAGTGGCTCCTACGAGCAGTACTTC. Protein product: CASSRDSGSYEQYF.